Only a few counts were recorded for the clone carrying this TCR beta chain. Germline lookup yields CDR1 LNHDA and CDR2 SQIVND (reference sequence). CDR3 length equals 16 residues. Trimming at V came to 1 base and at J to 3 bases, leaving 2 bases not matched to a gene. These data are taken from a study of T-cell memory formation after mild COVID-19. The TCR alpha and TCR beta cDNA libraries, bearing sample barcodes and UMIs, were generated by 5'RACE using constant-segment primers. One entry per CDR3 protein, called by TCRdb with MiXCR from the 5' RACE reads. The table has 450,000 or so distinct CDR3 sequences, roughly 20% seen once.

V gene TRBV19 combines with J gene TRBJ2-7; 14 bases fit TRBD2. This TCR came from an adult woman who had mild COVID-19 (a few samples of this study predate the infection). Cell type and time point are not known. Sequences were obtained from PBMCs or a T cell subset sorted from them (not recorded which). CDR3 region: CASSIGGLAGGYEQYF. In DNA form, the CDR3 reads TGTGCCAGTAGTATAGGTGGACTAGCGGGAGGCTACGAGCAGTACTTC.